This T cell receptor (beta chain) was sequenced in a study of blood T cell repertoires in COVID-19. Across the study: Sites across the United States, Italy and Spain contributed samples from acute and convalescent COVID-19. From T cells, B-cell-depleted T cells, or PBMCs came the material, which was cDNA or gDNA.

In the source study's methods: Reference gene primer amplification yielded estimated nucleated cell counts. This table comes from immunoSEQ multiplex PCR, and its TCRdb copy is limited to in-frame clones, with some not included. V, J and clone size derive from that table, while D and trimming were established from the DNA sequence. Counted here are 200,000 to 250,000 clones, 86% occurring once; the ten biggest clones make up approximately 3%. J gave up 0 bases and V 3 bases, and 3 bases lay outside the gene matches. This CDR3 is 15 amino acids long. Germline lookup yields CDR1 SGHTA and CDR2 FQGNSA. The chain recombines TRBV7-2 with TRBJ2-7; 9 nucleotides agree with TRBD2. The clonotype comes from a woman between 25 and 40 years old who had recovered from COVID-19. The sample was peripheral blood. The CDR3 coding sequence is TGTGCCAGCAGCTTCGGACTAGCGAGCTCCTACGAGCAGTACTTC. This translates into CASSFGLASSYEQYF.